The entry below describes one T cell receptor (beta chain). What it binds is not known. Trimming took 6 bases from V and 7 from J, leaving 16 bases between them. CDR1 DFQATT and CDR2 SNEGSKA come from the germline V gene (reference sequence). The CDR3 is 14 amino acids. The source of the sample is a study of response to subunit inactivated influenza vaccine. Study-wide results and limits: Authors proposed each seasonal influenza vaccination draws in few new T cells.

TCRdb called the RT-PCR reads again in MiXCR, with one record for every CDR3 protein. The profile shows 150,000 to 200,000 distinct CDR3 sequences, about a tenth of them singletons. The TCR comes from a man aged 50-59 years who received an inactivated influenza vaccine. V gene TRBV20-1 combines with J gene TRBJ1-6; D is possibly TRBD1 (5 bases). The sample consisted of non-naive T cells sorted from PBMCs, taken on the day of vaccination. The CDR3 nucleotides are TGCAGTGCCTCGCCCGGGACTAGGAATTCACCCCTCCACTTT. Its translation: CSASPGTRNSPLHF.